This T cell receptor beta chain was sequenced for a study of T cell repertoires in cytomegalovirus infection. Study as a whole: It was the public TCR beta signatures that indicated both CMV infection and matching HLA type. Study results and caveats: Ex vivo responses were dominated by HLA-C-restricted CMV-specific TCR beta clonotypes.

On this clonotype itself: Its specificity is not known. The junction shows a germline mismatch at one end, possibly a read error.

TCRdb called the reads again in MiXCR, with one record for every CDR3 protein. The profile shows some 220,000 distinct CDR3 sequences, 30% to 45% of them singletons. Germline V lookup: CDR1 SQVTM, CDR2 ANQGSEA. This CDR3 region has 16 residues. The J gene is TRBJ2-7, the V gene TRBV29-1; D could derive from TRBD1 or TRBD2 (5 bases each). The sequence was collected from a human donor in good health (CMV status not recorded). Some clones in this sample may be carry-over from other donors' samples. The sequenced sample was CD8+ T cells from cultured PBMCs, obtained from culture after CMV antigen stimulation. The CDR3 nucleotides are TGCAGCGTCGAAGATCGGGCCCAGGGAGTTACCTACGAGCAGTACTTC. As protein: CSVEDRAQGVTYEQYF.